Reported below is one T cell receptor beta chain. Its antigen is currently unknown. Trimming cost V 4 bases and J 0 bases, with 6 bases left between them. The length of the CDR3 is 12 residues. Germline values: CDR1 GTSNPN, CDR2 SVGIG (reference sequence). The data are from a study of beta chain features in type 1 diabetes. Study findings and constraints: For type 1 diabetes patients, VDJ junctions showed fewer insertions and more deletions. Naive, central memory and Treg TCRB repertoires appeared more alike in patients than in healthy donors. Across all four CD4+ subsets, people with type 1 diabetes showed modestly shorter TCRB CDR3s.

The study reverse transcribed the entire isolated RNA, so it sequenced expressed TCRB transcripts. Profiled with immunoSEQ multiplex PCR; TCRdb holds only in-frame clones, not every one. Among about 230,000 clones listed, 16% were seen once. The origin of this receptor is a man aged 25-40 years with type 1 diabetes. The specimen was naive CD4+ T cells from blood. This chain joins TRBV30 and TRBJ1-2; no definite D call. In DNA, the CDR3 is TGTGCCTGGACCCCAGCTAACTATGGCTACACCTTC. As protein: CAWTPANYGYTF.